This TCR beta chain was captured by sequencing in a study of response to subunit inactivated influenza vaccine. General observations from the study: The authors suggested that every seasonal influenza vaccination recruits few new T cells.

MiXCR, run by TCRdb on the RT-PCR reads, gives a single entry per CDR3 protein. The sample records roughly 650,000 distinct CDR3 sequences, less than 20% being singletons. The sample holds a few counts of this clonotype. Its antigen is not known. V dropped 6 bases and J dropped 8 bases, with 14 bases sitting between them. Germline lookup yields CDR1 MNHEY and CDR2 SVGEGT. The CDR3 spans 13 residues. The chain has TRBV6-2 or TRBV6-3 and TRBJ2-1; no reliable D call. The source material was PBMCs from blood, sampled approximately 13 days after vaccination. The sequence was obtained from a man between 45 and 60 years old who received an inactivated influenza vaccine. DNA of the CDR3: TGTGCCAGCAGCTTAGGAGCTGTCGATGAGCAGTTCTTC. This encodes CASSLGAVDEQFF.